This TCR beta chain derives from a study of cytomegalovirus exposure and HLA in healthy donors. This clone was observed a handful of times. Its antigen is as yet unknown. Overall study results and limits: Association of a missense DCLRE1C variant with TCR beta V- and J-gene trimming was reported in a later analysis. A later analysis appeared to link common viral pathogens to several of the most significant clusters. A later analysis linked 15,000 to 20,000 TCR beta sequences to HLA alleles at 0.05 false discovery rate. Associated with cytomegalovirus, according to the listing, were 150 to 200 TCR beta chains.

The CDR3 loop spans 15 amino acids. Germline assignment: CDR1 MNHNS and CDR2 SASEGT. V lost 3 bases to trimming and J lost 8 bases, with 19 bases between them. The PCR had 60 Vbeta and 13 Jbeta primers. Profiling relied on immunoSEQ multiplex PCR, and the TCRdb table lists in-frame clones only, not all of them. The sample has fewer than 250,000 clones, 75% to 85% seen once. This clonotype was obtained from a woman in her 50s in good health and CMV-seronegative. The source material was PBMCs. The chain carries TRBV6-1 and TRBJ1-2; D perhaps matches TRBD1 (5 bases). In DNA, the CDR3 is TGTGCCAGCAGTGAGGTAGTGGGGCCGCAGGGAGGCTACACCTTC. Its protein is CASSEVVGPQGGYTF.